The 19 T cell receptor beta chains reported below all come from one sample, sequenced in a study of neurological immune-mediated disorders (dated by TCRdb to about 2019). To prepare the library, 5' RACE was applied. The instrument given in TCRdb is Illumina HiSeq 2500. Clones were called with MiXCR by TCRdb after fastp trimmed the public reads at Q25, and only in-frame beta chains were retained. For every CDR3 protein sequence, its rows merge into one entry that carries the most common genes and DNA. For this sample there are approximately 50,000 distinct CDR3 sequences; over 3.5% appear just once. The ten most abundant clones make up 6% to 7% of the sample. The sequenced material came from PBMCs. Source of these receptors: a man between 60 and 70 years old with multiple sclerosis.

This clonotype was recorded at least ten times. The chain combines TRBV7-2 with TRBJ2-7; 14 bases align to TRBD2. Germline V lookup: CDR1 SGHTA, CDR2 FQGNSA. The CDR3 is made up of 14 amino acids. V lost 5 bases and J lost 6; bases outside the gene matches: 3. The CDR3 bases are TGTGCCAGCAGCCCCGGACTAGCGGGAGGCGAGCAGTACTTC. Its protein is CASSPGLAGGEQYF.

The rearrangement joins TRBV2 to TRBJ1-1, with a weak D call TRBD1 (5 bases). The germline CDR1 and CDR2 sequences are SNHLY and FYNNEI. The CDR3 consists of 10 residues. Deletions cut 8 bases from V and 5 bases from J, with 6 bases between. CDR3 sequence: CASGGTEAFF. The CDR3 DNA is TGTGCCAGCGGGGGGACTGAAGCTTTCTTT. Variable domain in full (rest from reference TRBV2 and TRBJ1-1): EPEVTQTPSHQVTQMGQEVILRCVPISNHLYFYWYRQILGQKVEFLVSFYNNEISEKSEIFDDQFSVERPDGSNFTLKIRSTKLEDSAMYFCASGGTEAFFGQGTRLTVV.

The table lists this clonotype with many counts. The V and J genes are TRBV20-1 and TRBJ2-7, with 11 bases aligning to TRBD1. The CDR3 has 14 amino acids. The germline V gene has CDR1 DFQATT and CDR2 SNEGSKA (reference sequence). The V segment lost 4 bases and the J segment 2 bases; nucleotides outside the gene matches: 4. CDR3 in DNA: TGCAGTGCTACATGGGACAGGGGGACCTACGAGCAGTACTTC. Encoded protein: CSATWDRGTYEQYF.

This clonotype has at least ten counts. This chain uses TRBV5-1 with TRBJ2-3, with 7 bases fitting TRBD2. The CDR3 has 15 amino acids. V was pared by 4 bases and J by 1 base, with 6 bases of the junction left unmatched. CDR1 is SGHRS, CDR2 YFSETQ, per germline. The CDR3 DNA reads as TGCGCCAGCAGCCCACTAGCGCAGGGCACAGATACGCAGTATTTT. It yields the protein CASSPLAQGTDTQYF.

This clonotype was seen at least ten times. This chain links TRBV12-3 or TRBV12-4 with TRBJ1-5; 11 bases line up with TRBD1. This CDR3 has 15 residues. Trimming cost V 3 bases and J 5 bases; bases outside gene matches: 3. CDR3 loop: CASSLGQGVDQPQHF. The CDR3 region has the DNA TGTGCCAGCAGTTTGGGACAGGGGGTTGATCAGCCCCAGCATTTT.

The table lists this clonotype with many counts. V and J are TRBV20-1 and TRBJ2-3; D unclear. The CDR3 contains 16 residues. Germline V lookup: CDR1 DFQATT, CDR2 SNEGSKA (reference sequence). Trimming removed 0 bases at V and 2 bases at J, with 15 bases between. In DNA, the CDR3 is TGCAGTGCTAGAGATCTGATCGGCCGACACACAGATACGCAGTATTTT. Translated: CSARDLIGRHTDTQYF.

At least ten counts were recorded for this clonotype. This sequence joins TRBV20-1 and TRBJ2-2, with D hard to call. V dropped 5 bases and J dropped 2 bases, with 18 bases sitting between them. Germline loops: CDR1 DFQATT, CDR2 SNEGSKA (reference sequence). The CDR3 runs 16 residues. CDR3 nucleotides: TGCAGTGCTCCTAAGACCGGCAGCTTAAACACCGGGGAGCTGTTTTTT. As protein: CSAPKTGSLNTGELFF.

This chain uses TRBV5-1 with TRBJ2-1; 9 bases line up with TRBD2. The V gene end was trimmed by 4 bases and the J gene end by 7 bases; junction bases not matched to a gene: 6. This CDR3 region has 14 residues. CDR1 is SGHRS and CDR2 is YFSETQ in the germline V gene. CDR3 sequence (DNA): TGCGCCAGCAGCGAGAACAGCGGGAGGAATGAGCAGTTCTTC. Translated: CASSENSGRNEQFF.

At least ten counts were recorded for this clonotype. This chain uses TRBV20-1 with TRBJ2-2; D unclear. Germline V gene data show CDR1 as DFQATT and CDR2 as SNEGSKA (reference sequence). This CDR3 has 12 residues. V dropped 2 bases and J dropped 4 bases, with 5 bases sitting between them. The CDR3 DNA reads TGCAGTGCTAGAATCGCCACCGGGGAGCTGTTTTTT. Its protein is CSARIATGELFF.

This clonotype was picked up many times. DNA of the CDR3: TGCGCCAGCAGCTTGGATGGCGAGGGCAGCGTCGATGAGCAGTTCTTC. Amino acids: CASSLDGEGSVDEQFF. The genes are TRBV5-1 and TRBJ2-1; tentative D call: TRBD2 (5 bases). Germline loops: CDR1 SGHRS, CDR2 YFSETQ. The CDR3 runs 16 residues. The V gene lost 0 bases and the J gene lost 8 bases, with 18 bases spanning the gap.

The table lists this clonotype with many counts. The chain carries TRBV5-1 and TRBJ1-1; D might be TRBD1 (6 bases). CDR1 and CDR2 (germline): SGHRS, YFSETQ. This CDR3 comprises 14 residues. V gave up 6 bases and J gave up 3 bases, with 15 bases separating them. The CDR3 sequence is CASTGNRADTEAFF. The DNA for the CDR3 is TGCGCCAGCACTGGCAACAGGGCCGACACTGAAGCTTTCTTT.

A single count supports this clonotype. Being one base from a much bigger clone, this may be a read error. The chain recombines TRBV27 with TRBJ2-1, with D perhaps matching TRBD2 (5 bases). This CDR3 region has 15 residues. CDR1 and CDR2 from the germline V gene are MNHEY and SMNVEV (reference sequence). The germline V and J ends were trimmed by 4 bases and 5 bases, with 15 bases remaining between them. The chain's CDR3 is CASSSPGVRDNEQFF. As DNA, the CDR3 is TGTGCCAGCAGTTCCCCTGGGGTGAGGGACAATGAGCAGTTCTTC.

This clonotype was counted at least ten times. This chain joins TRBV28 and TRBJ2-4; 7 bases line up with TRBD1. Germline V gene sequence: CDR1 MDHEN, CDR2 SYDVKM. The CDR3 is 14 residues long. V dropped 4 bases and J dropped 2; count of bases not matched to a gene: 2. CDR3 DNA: TGTGCCAGCAGTTCGACAGGGCCCAAAAACATTCAGTACTTC. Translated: CASSSTGPKNIQYF.

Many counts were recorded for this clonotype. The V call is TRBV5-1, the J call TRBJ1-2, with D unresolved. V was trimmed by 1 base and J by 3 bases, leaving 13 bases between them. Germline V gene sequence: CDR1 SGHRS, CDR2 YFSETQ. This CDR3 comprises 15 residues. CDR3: CASSLRPTDYYGYTF. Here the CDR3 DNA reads TGCGCCAGCAGCTTGAGACCGACGGACTACTATGGCTACACCTTC. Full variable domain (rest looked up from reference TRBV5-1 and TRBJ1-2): KAGVTQTPRYLIKTRGQQVTLSCSPISGHRSVSWYQQTPGQGLQFLFEYFSETQRNKGNFPGRFSGRQFSNSRSEMNVSTLELGDSALYLCASSLRPTDYYGYTFGSGTRLTVV.

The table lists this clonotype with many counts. The CDR3 spells CASSEDWGSYEQYF. The CDR3, as DNA: TGTGCCAGCAGTGAAGACTGGGGCTCCTACGAGCAGTACTTC. The rearrangement joins TRBV6-1 to TRBJ2-7; no reliable D call. Germline values: CDR1 MNHNS, CDR2 SASEGT. With 1 base removed from V and 0 bases from J, the gap between germline ends came to 7 bases. This CDR3 region has 14 residues.

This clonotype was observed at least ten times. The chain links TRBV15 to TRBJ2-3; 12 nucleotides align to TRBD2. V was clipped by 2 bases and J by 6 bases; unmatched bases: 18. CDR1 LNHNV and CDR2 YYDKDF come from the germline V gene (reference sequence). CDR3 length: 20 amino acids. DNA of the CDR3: TGTGCCACCAGCAGAACCCACTACGTCCTAGCGGGGGGGCGAACCGATACGCAGTATTTT. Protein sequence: CATSRTHYVLAGGRTDTQYF.

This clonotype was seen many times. CDR3 region: CASSSGTLYDEQYF. The DNA for the CDR3 is TGCGCCAGCAGCTCCGGGACCCTGTACGACGAGCAGTACTTC. The chain couples TRBV5-1 to TRBJ2-7; D may be TRBD1 or TRBD2 (5 bases each). The CDR3 loop spans 14 amino acids. CDR1 and CDR2 from the germline V gene are SGHRS and YFSETQ. Deletions cut 3 bases from V and 5 bases from J, with 15 bases between.

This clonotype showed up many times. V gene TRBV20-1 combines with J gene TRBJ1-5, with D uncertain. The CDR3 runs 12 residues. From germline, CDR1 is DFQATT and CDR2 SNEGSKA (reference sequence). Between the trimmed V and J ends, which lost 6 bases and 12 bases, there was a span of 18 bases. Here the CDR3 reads CSASPRARGQHF. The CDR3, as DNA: TGCAGTGCCTCCCCGAGGGCCCGGGGCCAGCATTTT.

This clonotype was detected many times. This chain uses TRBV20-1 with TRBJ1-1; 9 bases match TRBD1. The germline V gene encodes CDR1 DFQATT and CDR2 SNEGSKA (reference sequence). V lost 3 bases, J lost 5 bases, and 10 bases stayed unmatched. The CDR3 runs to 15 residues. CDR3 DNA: TGCAGTGCTAGCTCTGGGGGGACAGGGTGGACTGAAGCTTTCTTT. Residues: CSASSGGTGWTEAFF.